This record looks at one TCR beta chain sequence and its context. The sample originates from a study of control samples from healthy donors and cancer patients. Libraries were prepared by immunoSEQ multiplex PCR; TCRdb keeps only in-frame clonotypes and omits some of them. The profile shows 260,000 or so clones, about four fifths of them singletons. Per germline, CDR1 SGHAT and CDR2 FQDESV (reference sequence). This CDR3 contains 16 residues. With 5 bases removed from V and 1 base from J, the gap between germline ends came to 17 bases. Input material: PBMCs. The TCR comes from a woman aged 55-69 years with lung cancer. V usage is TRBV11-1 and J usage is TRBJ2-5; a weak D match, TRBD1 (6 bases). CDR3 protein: CASSPLGADSQETQYF. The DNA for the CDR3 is TGTGCCAGCAGCCCCCTGGGGGCTGACAGCCAAGAGACCCAGTACTTC.